The rows below give T cell receptor beta chains drawn from one sample of a study of cytomegalovirus exposure and HLA in healthy donors. Measured with immunoSEQ multiplex PCR; TCRdb has only the in-frame clones, and not every one. Here the sample table reports approximately 120,000 clones. The material sequenced was PBMCs. The receptor set was obtained from a woman aged 60 to 75 in good health and CMV-seronegative. The CDR3 runs from the conserved cysteine through the conserved F or W. A D gene is named only where the DNA matches it firmly.

V	J	D	CDR3	DNA
TRBV10-1	TRBJ2-2	TRBD1	CASSLTGNSNTGELFF	TGCGCCAGCAGTCTGACAGGGAACTCGAACACCGGGGAGCTGTTTTTT
TRBV15	TRBJ2-7	.	CATSRDRQGSPYEQYF	TGTGCCACCAGCAGAGATCGGCAGGGGTCTCCCTACGAGCAGTACTTC
TRBV11-2	TRBJ2-7	TRBD2	CASSFAGAYEQYF	TGTGCCAGCAGCTTTGCGGGGGCCTACGAGCAGTACTTC
TRBV5-4	TRBJ1-1	.	CASSRGSSNTEAFF	TGTGCCAGCAGCCGAGGATCATCGAACACTGAAGCTTTCTTT
TRBV28	TRBJ2-7	TRBD2	CASSLPGVAGSYEQYF	TGTGCCAGCAGTCTCCCCGGGGTAGCGGGCTCCTACGAGCAGTACTTC
TRBV6-5	TRBJ2-7	TRBD1	CASSYSGTESYEQYF	TGTGCCAGCAGTTACTCCGGGACAGAGTCCTACGAGCAGTACTTC
TRBV29-1	TRBJ1-2	TRBD1	CSVKDRFYGYTF	TGCAGCGTCAAGGACAGGTTCTATGGCTACACCTTC
TRBV18	TRBJ2-1	TRBD2	CASSPPSGGPHYNEQFF	TGTGCCAGCTCACCACCTAGCGGGGGCCCTCACTACAATGAGCAGTTCTTC
TRBV6-5	TRBJ2-3	TRBD2	CASSYAGTSGRSTQYF	TGTGCCAGCAGTTACGCAGGGACTAGCGGGAGAAGTACGCAGTATTTT
TRBV2	TRBJ2-1	TRBD2	CASSPGGGGNNEQFF	TGTGCCAGCTCACCGGGAGGGGGAGGTAACAATGAGCAGTTCTTC
TRBV27	TRBJ2-7	TRBD2	CASSLVAGVDYEQYF	TGTGCCAGCAGTTTGGTAGCGGGAGTCGACTACGAGCAGTACTTC
TRBV7-9	TRBJ1-6	TRBD1	CASSRQGWNSPLHF	TGTGCCAGCAGCCGACAGGGTTGGAATTCACCCCTCCACTTT
TRBV5-6	TRBJ1-3	TRBD1	CASRPGQGPEVSGNTIYF	TGTGCCAGCAGACCGGGACAGGGTCCGGAGGTCTCTGGAAACACCATATATTTT
TRBV7-3	TRBJ2-7	.	CASSLGRASEQYF	TGTGCCAGCAGCTTGGGCAGGGCCAGCGAGCAGTACTTC
TRBV28	TRBJ1-6	.	CASSPGTSDNSPLHF	TGTGCCAGCAGTCCCGGGACTTCCGATAATTCACCCCTCCACTTT
TRBV2	TRBJ2-1	TRBD2	CASKTSGSGEQFF	TGTGCCAGCAAAACTAGCGGGAGCGGTGAGCAGTTCTTC
TRBV10-3	TRBJ2-1	TRBD2	CAISEGEGLLSYNEQFF	TGTGCCATCAGTGAGGGGGAGGGACTCCTCTCCTACAATGAGCAGTTCTTC
TRBV11-3	TRBJ2-1	TRBD2	CASSLGLAGTNEQFF	TGTGCCAGCAGCTTAGGTCTAGCGGGAACCAATGAGCAGTTCTTC
TRBV14	TRBJ2-1	.	CASSQDLPRGVVHEQFF	TGTGCCAGCAGCCAAGATCTTCCCAGGGGGGTTGTCCATGAGCAGTTCTTC
TRBV29-1	TRBJ2-3	.	CSVEEGGWTDTQYF	TGCAGCGTTGAAGAGGGGGGATGGACAGATACGCAGTATTTT
TRBV6-5	TRBJ1-1	TRBD1	CASSYSRGLRTEAFF	TGTGCCAGCAGTTACTCGAGGGGGCTACGGACTGAAGCTTTCTTT
TRBV15	TRBJ1-2	TRBD1	CATSTNRGPGFGYGYTF	TGTGCCACCAGCACCAACAGGGGCCCCGGCTTTGGGTATGGCTACACCTTC
TRBV7-9	TRBJ1-4	.	CASSTSPPTEKLFF	TGTGCCAGCAGTACTAGCCCCCCCACTGAAAAACTGTTTTTT
TRBV5-1	TRBJ2-2	.	CASSFLDRNTGELFF	TGCGCCAGCAGCTTCCTCGACAGGAACACCGGGGAGCTGTTTTTT
TRBV30	TRBJ2-7	TRBD2	CAWSRTSGSYEQYF	TGTGCCTGGAGTCGGACTAGCGGGTCCTACGAGCAGTACTTC
TRBV10-2	TRBJ1-1	.	CASRRENTEAFF	TGCGCCAGCAGGCGGGAGAACACTGAAGCTTTCTTT
TRBV19	TRBJ2-3	TRBD2	CASSVGTSGVDTQYF	TGTGCCAGTAGTGTTGGGACTAGCGGCGTCGATACGCAGTATTTT
TRBV21-1	TRBJ2-2	.	CASSGQGDTGELFF	TGTGCCAGCAGTGGACAGGGAGACACCGGGGAGCTGTTTTTT
TRBV27	TRBJ1-2	.	CASSFSGYGYTF	TGTGCCAGCAGTTTTAGCGGCTATGGCTACACCTTC
TRBV28	TRBJ2-1	TRBD1	CASSFWDRGSYNEQFF	TGTGCCAGCAGTTTTTGGGACAGGGGCTCCTACAATGAGCAGTTCTTC
TRBV5-8	TRBJ2-3	TRBD1	CASSLQGASTDTQYF	TGTGCCAGCAGCCTACAGGGGGCCTCCACAGATACGCAGTATTTT
TRBV5-6	TRBJ2-5	TRBD1	CASSSPTGMETQYF	TGTGCCAGCAGCTCCCCGACAGGGATGGAGACCCAGTACTTC
TRBV6-1	TRBJ2-7	TRBD2	CASSDQGGTYEQYF	TGTGCCAGCAGTGATCAGGGAGGGACCTACGAGCAGTACTTC
TRBV6-1	TRBJ2-5	TRBD2	CASSEGGIQETQYF	TGTGCCAGCAGTGAGGGGGGGATTCAAGAGACCCAGTACTTC
TRBV9	TRBJ2-2	.	CASSVDQTGELFF	TGTGCCAGCAGCGTAGATCAGACCGGGGAGCTGTTTTTT
TRBV6-5	TRBJ1-1	.	CASSRSGTEAFF	TGTGCCAGCAGTCGGTCGGGCACTGAAGCTTTCTTT
TRBV6-5	TRBJ1-2	.	CASSYRIGQIEGYTF	TGTGCCAGCAGTTACCGAATCGGACAGATAGAAGGCTACACCTTC
TRBV6-5	TRBJ1-2	.	CASSYRHEQGYTF	TGTGCCAGCAGTTACAGACACGAACAGGGCTACACCTTC
TRBV7-2	TRBJ2-7	TRBD2	CASSSGLAASSYEQYF	TGTGCCAGCAGTTCCGGACTAGCGGCCAGCTCCTACGAGCAGTACTTC
TRBV6-5	TRBJ1-1	TRBD1	CASSLKTGVNTEAFF	TGTGCCAGCAGTCTAAAGACAGGGGTGAACACTGAAGCTTTCTTT
TRBV11-2	TRBJ1-2	.	CASSLDRTFF	TGTGCCAGCAGCTTAGATCGGACTTTCTTC
TRBV7-3	TRBJ1-6	.	CASSPGGNSPLHF	TGTGCCAGCAGCCCGGGAGGCAATTCACCCCTCCACTTT